This T cell receptor (beta chain) was observed in a study of cytomegalovirus exposure and HLA in healthy donors. V lost 5 bases and J lost 10; bases outside the gene matches: 12. The CDR3 is 16 amino acids. Germline-derived CDR1 and CDR2 are MDHEN and SYDVKM. Researchers ran the PCR with 60 Vbeta and 13 Jbeta primers. Profiled with immunoSEQ multiplex PCR; TCRdb holds only in-frame clones, not every one. The data hold 100,000 or so clones, with roughly four fifths observed a single time. The receptor was isolated from a man in his forties or fifties in good health and CMV-seronegative. The sample taken for sequencing was PBMCs. J is TRBJ1-4 and V is TRBV28; 11 positions agree with TRBD1. The CDR3 spells CASSVIMGQGEGKLFF. CDR3 sequence (DNA): TGTGCCAGCAGTGTTATTATGGGACAGGGGGAGGGAAAACTGTTTTTT.